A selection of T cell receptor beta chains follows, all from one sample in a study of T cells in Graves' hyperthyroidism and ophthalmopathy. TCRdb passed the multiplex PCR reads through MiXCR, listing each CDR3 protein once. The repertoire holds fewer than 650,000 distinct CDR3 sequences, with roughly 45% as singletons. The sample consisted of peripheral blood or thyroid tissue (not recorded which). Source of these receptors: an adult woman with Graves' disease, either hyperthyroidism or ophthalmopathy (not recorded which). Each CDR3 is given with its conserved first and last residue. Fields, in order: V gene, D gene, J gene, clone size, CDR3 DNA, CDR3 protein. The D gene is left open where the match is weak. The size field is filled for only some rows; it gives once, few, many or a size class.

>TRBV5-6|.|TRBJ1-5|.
TGTGCCAGCAGCTTGGCGTCTTATCCGCGGCAGCCCCAGCATTTT
CASSLASYPRQPQHF
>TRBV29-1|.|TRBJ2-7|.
TGCAGCTCCCCGGCGACCTACGAGCAGTACTTC
CSSPATYEQYF
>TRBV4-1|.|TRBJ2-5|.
TGTGCCAGCAGCCAAGGTAGTAGCGGAGGGGGCCAAGGGACCCAGTACTTC
CASSQGSSGGGQGTQYF
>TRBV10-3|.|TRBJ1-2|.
TGTGCCATCAGTGTTCAGAACTATGGCTACACCTTC
CAISVQNYGYTF
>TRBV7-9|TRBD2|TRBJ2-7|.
TGTGCCGGCAGCCCCCAGACTAGCGGGAGGTACGAGCAGTACTTC
CAGSPQTSGRYEQYF
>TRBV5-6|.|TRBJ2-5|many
TGTGCCAGCAGCTTGGGTTGGGAACGTGAGGAGACCCAGTACTTC
CASSLGWEREETQYF
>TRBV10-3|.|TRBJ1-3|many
TGTGCCACTCGGACTGGGGGAAACACCATATATTTT
CATRTGGNTIYF
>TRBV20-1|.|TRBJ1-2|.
TGCAGTGCTAGAGATTTCGGCTACACCTTC
CSARDFGYTF
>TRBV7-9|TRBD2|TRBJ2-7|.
TGTGCCAGCTCCCAGACTAGCGGGAGAACCTACGAGCAGTACTTC
CASSQTSGRTYEQYF
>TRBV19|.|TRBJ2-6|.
TGTGCCAGTACTGAGGGGGGGGCCTCTGGGGCCAACGTCCTGACTTTC
CASTEGGASGANVLTF
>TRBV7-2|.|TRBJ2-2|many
TGTGCCAGCAGCAAGACTAGCACCGGGGAGCTGTTTTTT
CASSKTSTGELFF
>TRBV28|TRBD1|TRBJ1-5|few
TGTGCCAGCAGACCCGGGACAGGCTTTTACAATCAGCCCCAGCATTTT
CASRPGTGFYNQPQHF
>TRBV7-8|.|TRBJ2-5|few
TGTGCCAGCAGTTCCCAGACAACCCAAGAGACCCAGTACTTC
CASSSQTTQETQYF